One sample yielded the 26 T cell receptor beta chains listed below, sequenced in a study of blood T cell repertoires in COVID-19 (dated by TCRdb to 2020 to 2022). Receptor amplification or capture employed the immunoSEQ multiplex PCR assay. The source is immuneACCESS, and TCRdb retained only in-frame sequences with V and J called. Part of the clones is not carried over; for the studies checked, unresolved V genes explain less than half of this, and the remainder is unexplained. Present in this sample are 100,000 or so clones, 80% to 90% of which were seen just once. The biggest ten clones account for around a tenth of the sample. Material for sequencing was peripheral blood. Source of these receptors: a woman aged 25 to 39 with acute or convalescent COVID-19.

The CDR3 DNA is TGTGCCAGCTCACTCCCTTGGACAGGGCACAATGAGCAGTTCTTC. Translating it yields CASSLPWTGHNEQFF. J is TRBJ2-1 and V is TRBV18; 8 bases are a match to TRBD1. V shed 4 bases, J shed 5 bases, and the junction held 7 bases outside the gene matches. This CDR3 comprises 15 residues. Germline CDR1 reads KGHSH; CDR2 reads LQKENI.

This clone appeared once. V usage is TRBV3-1 (or the pseudogene TRBV3-2) and J usage is TRBJ2-2; D perhaps matches TRBD1 (5 bases). This CDR3 contains 13 residues. Germline V lookup: CDR1 LGHDT, CDR2 YNNKEL (reference sequence). Trimming took off 7 bases at V and 8 bases at J, with 14 bases between the two ends. The CDR3: CASKPLGLGELFF. For the CDR3, the DNA is TGTGCCAGCAAGCCCCTGGGGCTTGGGGAGCTGTTTTTT.

This clone was observed once. The chain carries TRBV5-1 and TRBJ1-4; 7 positions match TRBD1. The CDR3 sequence is 14 residues long. The J segment lost 7 bases and the V segment lost 4 bases, leaving 7 bases of the junction unmatched. Germline CDR1 is SGHRS and CDR2 is YFSETQ. CDR3 DNA: TGCGCCAGCAGCCTTGACAGGGTCGGTGAAAAACTGTTTTTT. This gives the protein CASSLDRVGEKLFF.

The rearrangement links TRBV29-1 to TRBJ2-3; 11 positions agree with TRBD2. CDR3 length equals 16 residues. Per germline, CDR1 SQVTM and CDR2 ANQGSEA. Germline trimming cut 4 bases from V and 4 bases from J; bases unmatched to any gene: 10. CDR3 sequence (DNA): TGCAGCGTTGTCGTAGCGGGGGGGCCGGGTGCAGATACGCAGTATTTT. This codes for CSVVVAGGPGADTQYF.

The chain joins TRBV28 to TRBJ2-5; D possibly corresponds to TRBD1 (6 bases). This CDR3 comprises 16 residues. Germline CDR1 and CDR2: MDHEN and SYDVKM. Trimming removed 6 bases from V and 0 bases from J, with 17 bases in between. The CDR3 spells CASRLTGPKYQETQYF. The CDR3 DNA reads TGTGCCAGCAGGCTGACAGGCCCAAAGTACCAAGAGACCCAGTACTTC.

This CDR3 reads CATGAGNQPQHF. The CDR3 DNA is TGTGCCACCGGCGCGGGCAATCAGCCCCAGCATTTT. The gene calls are TRBV12-3 or TRBV12-4 and TRBJ1-5, with D unclear. The CDR3 extends over 12 amino acids. Trimming took 10 bases from V and 2 from J, leaving 9 bases between them.

The V call is TRBV5-1, the J call TRBJ1-1, with D unresolved. The CDR3 spans 11 residues. V shed 2 bases and J shed 6 bases, with 5 bases lying between them. Germline V gene data show CDR1 as SGHRS and CDR2 as YFSETQ. This chain's CDR3 is CASSFGPEAFF. The CDR3 bases are TGCGCCAGCAGCTTTGGGCCTGAAGCTTTCTTT.

J is TRBJ2-7 and V is TRBV3-1 (or the pseudogene TRBV3-2), with D maybe TRBD1 (5 bases). The CDR3 sequence is 13 residues long. The V gene's germline CDR1 is LGHDT and CDR2 YNNKEL (reference sequence). Trimming left V 0 bases short and J 6 bases short, with 9 bases between. Here the CDR3 reads CASSQDIRGEQYF. The DNA of the CDR3 is TGTGCCAGCAGCCAAGATATTAGGGGCGAGCAGTACTTC.

The chain uses TRBV6-5 and TRBJ1-1; 8 bases agree with TRBD1. CDR1 is MNHEY and CDR2 is SVGAGI in the germline V gene. CDR3 size: 14 residues. Losses at the gene ends were 5 bases for V and 4 bases for J; bases not matched to a gene: 6. CDR3 coding DNA: TGTGCCAGCAGTACGGACAGGGCCATCACTGAAGCTTTCTTT. Amino acids: CASSTDRAITEAFF.

The gene calls are TRBV19 and TRBJ1-2; 9 positions match TRBD1. CDR3 length equals 15 residues. With 6 bases clipped from V and 8 bases from J, the junction kept 13 bases outside the gene matches. Germline CDR1 and CDR2: LNHDA and SQIVND (reference sequence). The CDR3, as DNA: TGTGCCAGTAGACCAGGACAGGGGAAGATGAACGGCTACACCTTC. Amino acids: CASRPGQGKMNGYTF.

The V call is TRBV4-2, the J call TRBJ2-7; the D gene is possibly TRBD1 (5 bases). This CDR3 is built from 17 residues. V was shortened by 0 bases and J by 1 base, with 16 bases between the two germline ends. The germline V gene has CDR1 LGHNA and CDR2 YNFKEQ. This chain's CDR3 is CASSQDRPGKESYEQYF. In DNA, the CDR3 is TGTGCCAGCAGCCAAGATAGGCCAGGGAAGGAGTCCTACGAGCAGTACTTC.

V is TRBV7-9 and J is TRBJ1-6; TRBD1 might be the D (5 bases). Germline-derived CDR1 and CDR2 are SEHNR and FQNEAQ (reference sequence). Trimming took 4 bases from V and 8 from J, leaving 12 bases between them. The CDR3 has 14 residues. The CDR3 DNA sequence: TGTGCCAGCAGCTCTTCCGGGGGTTATTCACCCCTCCACTTT. Encoded protein: CASSSSGGYSPLHF.

CDR3 region: CASSHSGAGQINTEAFF. The CDR3 bases are TGCGCCAGCAGCCACAGTGGAGCGGGCCAGATTAACACTGAAGCTTTCTTT. The genes are TRBV10-2 and TRBJ1-1; D remains unclear. Trimming pared 6 bases from V and 2 bases from J, leaving 22 bases between. The CDR3 is 17 residues long. Germline V gene data show CDR1 as WSHSY and CDR2 as SAAADI.

The chain couples TRBV7-3 to TRBJ2-1, with 14 bases aligning to TRBD2. CDR1 and CDR2 from the germline V gene are SGHTA and FQGTGA. With V trimmed by 2 bases and J by 7 bases, 1 base remained unmatched. The CDR3 is 15 residues long. CDR3 sequence: CASSLRTSGGNEQFF. The CDR3 bases are TGTGCCAGCAGCTTACGGACTAGCGGGGGGAATGAGCAGTTCTTC.

This sequence joins TRBV28 and TRBJ1-5, with D tentatively TRBD1 (6 bases). The germline V gene has CDR1 MDHEN and CDR2 SYDVKM. V gave up 7 bases and J gave up 5 bases, with 12 bases separating them. The CDR3 runs 13 residues. The DNA of the CDR3 is TGTGCCAGCACCACGGACAGCTATCAGCCCCAGCATTTT. Translated, it gives CASTTDSYQPQHF.

The chain is built from TRBV11-3 and TRBJ2-7; TRBD2 matches 7 bases. The V and J ends lost 0 bases and 3 bases, in that order; junction bases with no gene match: 5. The CDR3 length is 15 residues. Germline CDR1 SGHNT, CDR2 YENEEA. Here the CDR3 DNA reads TGTGCCAGCAGCTTAGAGGAGCGGGGTGGCTACGAGCAGTACTTC. Its translation is CASSLEERGGYEQYF. Looking up the rest from reference TRBV11-3 and TRBJ2-7 gives the full variable domain: EAGVVQSPRYKIIEKKQPVAFWCNPISGHNTLYWYLQNLGQGPELLIRYENEEAVDDSQLPKDRFSAERLKGVDSTLKIQPAELGDSAVYLCASSLEERGGYEQYFGPGTRLTVT.

The CDR3 bases are TGTGCCTGGAGTACCGGGACAGAAAGCTACGAGCAGTACTTC. Translating gives CAWSTGTESYEQYF. This rearrangement joins TRBV30 to TRBJ2-7; 7 nucleotides align to TRBD1. With V trimmed by 2 bases and J by 3 bases, 7 bases remained unmatched. CDR1 is GTSNPN, CDR2 SVGIG, per germline (reference sequence). This CDR3 spans 14 amino acids.

This sequence joins TRBV5-1 and TRBJ2-1, with 9 bases matching TRBD2. V shed 0 bases and J 4 bases; nucleotides not matched to a gene: 2. This CDR3 region has 15 residues. Germline values: CDR1 SGHRS, CDR2 YFSETQ. For the CDR3, the DNA is TGCGCCAGCAGCTTGGAAAGCGGGGGGTACAATGAGCAGTTCTTC. Its translation: CASSLESGGYNEQFF. The full variable domain, its missing parts supplied by reference TRBV5-1 and TRBJ2-1, is KAGVTQTPRYLIKTRGQQVTLSCSPISGHRSVSWYQQTPGQGLQFLFEYFSETQRNKGNFPGRFSGRQFSNSRSEMNVSTLELGDSALYLCASSLESGGYNEQFFGPGTRLTVL.

The V and J genes are TRBV28 and TRBJ1-1; a weak D match, TRBD1 (6 bases). CDR3 length: 13 amino acids. V lost 5 bases and J lost 0, with 7 bases in between. From germline, CDR1 is MDHEN and CDR2 SYDVKM. CDR3 sequence reads: CASSHRVNTEAFF. CDR3 bases: TGTGCCAGCAGTCACAGGGTGAACACTGAAGCTTTCTTT.

V and J are TRBV18 and TRBJ2-3; D is ambiguous. Germline V lookup: CDR1 KGHSH, CDR2 LQKENI. Trimming took off 3 bases at V and 3 bases at J, with 7 bases between the two ends. CDR3 size: 13 residues. CDR3: CASSPPVTDTQYF. In DNA form, the CDR3 reads TGTGCCAGCTCACCCCCAGTGACAGATACGCAGTATTTT.

The J gene is TRBJ1-4, the V gene TRBV9; 7 bases match TRBD1. Germline loops: CDR1 SGDLS, CDR2 YYNGEE. V shed 3 bases, J shed 3 bases, and the junction held 5 bases outside the gene matches. The CDR3 consists of 15 residues. The CDR3 DNA is TGTGCCAGCAGCGCCGACAGGGATCCTAATGAAAAACTGTTTTTT. Its translation is CASSADRDPNEKLFF. The whole variable domain, remainder taken from reference TRBV9 and TRBJ1-4, is DSGVTQTPKHLITATGQRVTLRCSPRSGDLSVYWYQQSLDQGLQFLIQYYNGEERAKGNILERFSAQQFPDLHSELNLSSLELGDSALYFCASSADRDPNEKLFFGSGTQLSVL.

The CDR3 coding sequence is TGCAGCGTTGGGACTAGCGGGGGGGCAAAGGTCCGTTACGAGCAGTACTTC. This sequence encodes CSVGTSGGAKVRYEQYF. This rearrangement joins TRBV29-1 to TRBJ2-7, with 15 nucleotides matching TRBD2. V was clipped by 4 bases and J by 4 bases; unmatched bases: 11. Germline CDR1 reads SQVTM; CDR2 reads ANQGSEA. This CDR3 is built from 17 residues.

The J gene is TRBJ1-6, the V gene TRBV30; 7 positions match TRBD1. The V gene's germline CDR1 is GTSNPN and CDR2 SVGIG (reference sequence). The ends lost 1 base at V and 4 bases at J; junction bases unmatched: 4. The CDR3 covers 15 residues. The CDR3 DNA is TGTGCCTGGAGTGGACAGGGTCTGTATAATTCACCCCTCCACTTT. This translates into CAWSGQGLYNSPLHF. Based on the CDR3 plus reference TRBV30 and TRBJ1-6, the full variable domain is SQTIHQWPATLVQPVGSPLSLECTVEGTSNPNLYWYRQAAGRGLQLLFYSVGIGQISSEVPQNLSASRPQDRQFILSSKKLLLSDSGFYLCAWSGQGLYNSPLHFGNGTRLTVT.

This clone was recorded once. V usage is TRBV30 and J usage is TRBJ2-1, with a tentative D call TRBD1 (6 bases). The CDR3 is 15 residues long. Trimming pared 5 bases from V and 9 bases from J, leaving 23 bases between. Germline V gives CDR1 GTSNPN, CDR2 SVGIG (reference sequence). In DNA, the CDR3 is TGTGCCTGGGGGACACCTGGGGCCAGTTCGGGTGAGCAGTTCTTC. It translates to CAWGTPGASSGEQFF.

CDR3 coding DNA: TGTGCCAGTAGTATGGGGGGTGATACCAATCAGCCCCAGCATTTT. Encoded protein: CASSMGGDTNQPQHF. The genes are TRBV19 and TRBJ1-5; D is possibly TRBD1 (5 bases). Trimming took off 3 bases at V and 3 bases at J, with 12 bases between the two ends. Germline-derived CDR1 and CDR2 are LNHDA and SQIVND (reference sequence). The CDR3 runs 15 residues.

V and J are TRBV27 and TRBJ2-2, with D possibly matching TRBD1 (6 bases). Per the germline V gene, CDR1 is MNHEY and CDR2 is SMNVEV (reference sequence). The germline V and J ends were trimmed by 7 bases and 4 bases, with 22 bases remaining between them. The CDR3 is 17 amino acids. CDR3 loop: CASTELRAGRGTGELFF. Here the CDR3 DNA reads TGTGCCAGCACCGAACTTCGCGCGGGCAGGGGCACCGGGGAGCTGTTTTTT.